Below, 2 T cell receptor beta chains from the same sample are listed, as sequenced in a study of T cell changes during pregnancy in multiple sclerosis. The data were produced by immunoSEQ multiplex PCR, yet TCRdb's version contains in-frame clones alone and is incomplete. The sample shows under 70,000 clones, about 90% of them seen only once. The sequences come from peripheral blood, collected in the third trimester of pregnancy. The source of these receptors is a female donor in good health, enrolled as a control in a pregnancy study.

The rearrangement joins TRBV6-7 to TRBJ2-3; 16 bases are a match to TRBD2. TRBV6-7 is noted as an ORF with a role that remains uncertain. The V and J ends lost 4 bases and 4 bases, in that order; junction bases with no gene match: 8. The CDR3 has 18 amino acids. The CDR3 reads CASSSGTSGGAGADTQYF. The CDR3 region has the DNA TGTGCCAGCAGTTCAGGGACTAGCGGGGGGGCTGGCGCAGATACGCAGTATTTT.

The V and J genes are TRBV14 and TRBJ2-1, with D tentatively TRBD1 (6 bases). This CDR3 has 15 residues. V lost 4 bases and J lost 3, with 13 bases in between. Per germline, CDR1 SGHDN and CDR2 FVKESK. The CDR3 region is CASSPRGDFYNEQFF. The CDR3, as DNA: TGTGCCAGCAGCCCCAGGGGAGATTTCTACAATGAGCAGTTCTTC.